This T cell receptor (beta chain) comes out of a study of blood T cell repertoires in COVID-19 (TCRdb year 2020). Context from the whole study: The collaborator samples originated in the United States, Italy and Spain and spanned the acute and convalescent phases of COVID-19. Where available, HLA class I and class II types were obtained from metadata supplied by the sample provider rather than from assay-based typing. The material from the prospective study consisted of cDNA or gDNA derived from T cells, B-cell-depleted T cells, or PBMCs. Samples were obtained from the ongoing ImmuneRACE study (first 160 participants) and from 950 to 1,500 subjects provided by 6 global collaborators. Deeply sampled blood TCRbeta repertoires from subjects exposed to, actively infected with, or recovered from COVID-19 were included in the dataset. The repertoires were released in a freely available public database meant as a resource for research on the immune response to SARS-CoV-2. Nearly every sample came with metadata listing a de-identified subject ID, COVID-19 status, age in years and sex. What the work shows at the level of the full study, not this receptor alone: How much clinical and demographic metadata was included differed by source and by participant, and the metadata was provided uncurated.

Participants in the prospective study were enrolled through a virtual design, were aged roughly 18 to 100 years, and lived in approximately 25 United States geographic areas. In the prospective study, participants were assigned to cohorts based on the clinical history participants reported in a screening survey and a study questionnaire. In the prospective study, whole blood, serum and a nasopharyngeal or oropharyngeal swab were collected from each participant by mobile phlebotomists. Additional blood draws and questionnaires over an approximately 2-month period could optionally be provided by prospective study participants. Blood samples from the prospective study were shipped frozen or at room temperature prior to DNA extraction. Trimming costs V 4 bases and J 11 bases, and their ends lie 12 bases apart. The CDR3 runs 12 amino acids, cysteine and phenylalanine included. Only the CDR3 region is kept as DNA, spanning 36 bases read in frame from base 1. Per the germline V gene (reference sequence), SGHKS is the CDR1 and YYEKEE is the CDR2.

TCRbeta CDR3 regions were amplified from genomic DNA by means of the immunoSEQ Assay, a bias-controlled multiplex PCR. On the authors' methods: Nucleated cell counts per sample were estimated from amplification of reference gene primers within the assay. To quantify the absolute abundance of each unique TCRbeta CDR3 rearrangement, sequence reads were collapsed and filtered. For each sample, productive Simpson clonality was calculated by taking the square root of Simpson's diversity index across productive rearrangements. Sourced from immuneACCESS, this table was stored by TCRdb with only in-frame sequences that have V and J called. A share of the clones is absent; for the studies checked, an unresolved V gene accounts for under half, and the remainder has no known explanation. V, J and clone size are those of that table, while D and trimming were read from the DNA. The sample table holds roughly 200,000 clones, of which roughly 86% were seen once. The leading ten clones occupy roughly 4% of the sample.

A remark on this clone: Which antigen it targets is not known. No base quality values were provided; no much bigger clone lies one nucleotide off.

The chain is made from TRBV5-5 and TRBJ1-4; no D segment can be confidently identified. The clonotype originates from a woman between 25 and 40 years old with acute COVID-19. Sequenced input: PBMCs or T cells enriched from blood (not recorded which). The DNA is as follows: TGTGCCAGCAGCCCTCACGGGGAGAAACTGTTTTTT. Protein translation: CASSPHGEKLFF. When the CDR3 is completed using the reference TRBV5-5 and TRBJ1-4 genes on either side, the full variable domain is DAGVTQSPTHLIKTRGQQVTLRCSPISGHKSVSWYQQVLGQGPQFIFQYYEKEERGRGNFPDRFSARQFPNYSSELNVNALLLGDSALYLCASSPHGEKLFFGSGTQLSVL.